The subject of this entry is one T cell receptor beta chain. The data stem from a study of blood T cell repertoires in COVID-19. As for the study in general: Samples representing acute and convalescent COVID-19 were sourced from the United States, Italy and Spain. PBMCs, B-cell-depleted T cells, or T cells provided the cDNA or gDNA that made up the material.

Germline loops: CDR1 SGHNT, CDR2 YENEEA. V lost 5 bases to trimming and J lost 2 bases; unmatched junction nucleotides: 8. CDR3 size: 16 residues. Repertoires were generated with immunoSEQ multiplex PCR, while TCRdb's copy carries only in-frame clones and drops some. The top ten hold roughly 17% of the sample, which has about 120,000 clones, over 75% seen once. This rearrangement joins TRBV11-3 to TRBJ2-3, with 9 bases identical to TRBD1. The receptor was isolated from a man aged 60 to 75 with active or convalescent COVID-19. The sample was peripheral blood. CDR3 nucleotides: TGTGCCAGCAGCCCGGGACAGGGAAGGAACACAGATACGCAGTATTTT. Its translation: CASSPGQGRNTDTQYF.